The clone carrying this TCR beta chain was recorded only once. Its cognate antigen is unknown. The method was immunoSEQ multiplex PCR; TCRdb's version includes in-frame clones alone and lacks a portion of them. Seen here are tens of thousands of clones, approximately 90% observed once, and the top ten hold approximately 4.5%. CDR1 and CDR2 from the germline V gene are SGHAT and FQNNGV. The CDR3 runs 17 residues. The V end lost 1 base, the J end lost 8 bases, and 23 bases lay between the germline ends. These data originate in a study of T cell responses to AZD1222 COVID-19 vaccine. Study conclusions and caveats: After two AZD1222 doses, spike-specific TCR breadth and depth rose versus day 0.

V and J are TRBV11-2 and TRBJ1-2; D ambiguous. Specimen: peripheral blood, collected on day 0 of MenACWY control vaccination. The clonotype comes from an adult in good health. CDR3 loop: CASSLGLWGEVDSGYTF. The CDR3 bases are TGTGCCAGCAGCTTAGGATTGTGGGGAGAGGTGGATAGCGGCTACACCTTC.